Below, 5 T cell receptor beta chains from the same sample are listed, as sequenced in a study of response to subunit inactivated influenza vaccine. TCRdb re-called the RT-PCR reads through MiXCR, storing one row per CDR3 protein. The data hold about 570,000 distinct CDR3 sequences, with around 11% observed a single time. The same data also went into a second study, on T cells expressing NK-cell markers. That work states: Making the TCR beta cDNA relied on 5'RACE template switching with UMIs.

Sequenced here: PBMCs from blood, sampled on the day of vaccination. These receptors came from a man aged 50 or older who received an inactivated influenza vaccine.

The V call is TRBV20-1, the J call TRBJ2-5, with 7 positions matching TRBD2. The V and J ends lost 3 bases and 5 bases, in that order; junction bases with no gene match: 3. The CDR3 spans 12 residues. Germline V gives CDR1 DFQATT, CDR2 SNEGSKA (reference sequence). CDR3 coding DNA: TGCAGTGCTAGCGAACTAGCGGAGACCCAGTACTTC. Its protein is CSASELAETQYF.

The V call is TRBV14, the J call TRBJ2-7; possible D gene TRBD2, 6 bases. CDR3 length: 14 residues. Germline lookup yields CDR1 SGHDN and CDR2 FVKESK. The germline V and J ends were trimmed by 4 bases and 2 bases, with 12 bases remaining between them. CDR3 region: CASSPSGQAYEQYF. Here the CDR3 DNA reads TGTGCCAGCAGCCCCAGCGGGCAGGCCTACGAGCAGTACTTC.

This sequence joins TRBV27 and TRBJ1-4; D is ambiguous. V lost 7 bases to trimming and J lost 3 bases, with 12 bases between them. This CDR3 has 14 amino acids. The germline gives CDR1 MNHEY, CDR2 SMNVEV (reference sequence). This CDR3 is CASTTTHANEKLFF. CDR3 nucleotide sequence: TGTGCCAGCACTACGACCCATGCTAATGAAAAACTGTTTTTT.

This chain connects TRBV7-9 to TRBJ2-7; tentative D call: TRBD1 (6 bases). The CDR3 extends over 12 amino acids. CDR1 and CDR2 from the germline V gene are SEHNR and FQNEAQ (reference sequence). V lost 5 bases to trimming and J lost 12 bases, with 17 bases between them. The CDR3 region is CASSPFGGEGYF. The DNA of the CDR3 is TGTGCCAGCAGCCCCTTTGGGGGCGAGGGGTACTTC.

V is TRBV6-1 and J is TRBJ2-5; 8 positions match TRBD2. The V gene end was trimmed by 6 bases and the J gene end by 5 bases; junction bases not matched to a gene: 11. The germline gives CDR1 MNHNS, CDR2 SASEGT. CDR3 length: 15 residues. Here the CDR3 reads CASSPGGGWGETQYF. CDR3 nucleotides: TGTGCCAGCAGCCCCGGGGGGGGATGGGGGGAGACCCAGTACTTC.